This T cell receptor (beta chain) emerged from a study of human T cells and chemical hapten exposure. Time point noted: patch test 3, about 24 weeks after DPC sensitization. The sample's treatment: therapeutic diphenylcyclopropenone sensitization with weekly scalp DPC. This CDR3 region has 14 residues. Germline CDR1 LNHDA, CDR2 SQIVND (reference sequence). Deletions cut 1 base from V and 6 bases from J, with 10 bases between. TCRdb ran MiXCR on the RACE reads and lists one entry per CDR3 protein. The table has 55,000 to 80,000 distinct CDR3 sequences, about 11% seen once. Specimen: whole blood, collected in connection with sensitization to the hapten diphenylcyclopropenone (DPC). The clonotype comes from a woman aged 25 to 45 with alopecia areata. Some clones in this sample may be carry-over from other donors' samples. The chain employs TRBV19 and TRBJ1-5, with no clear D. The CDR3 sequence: CASSIVGVTQPQHF. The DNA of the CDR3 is TGTGCCAGTAGTATAGTCGGGGTTACTCAGCCCCAGCATTTT.